These 11 T cell receptor beta chains originate from one sample sequenced in a study of T cells after yellow fever vaccination. TCRdb processed the 5' RACE reads anew with MiXCR; each CDR3 protein has one entry. The data show roughly 50,000 distinct CDR3 sequences, 7.4% seen once. Here the sequenced sample was CD8+ T cells sorted from PBMCs, taken around 14 days after the first yellow fever vaccination. These receptor sequences come from a young man who received the YFV17D yellow fever vaccine.

This clonotype was observed at least ten times. CDR3 protein: CATSDSGTPGEQYF. The CDR3 region has the DNA TGTGCCACCAGTGACTCCGGGACTCCGGGGGAGCAGTACTTC. The chain is built from TRBV24-1 and TRBJ2-7, with D perhaps TRBD2 (6 bases). This CDR3 is 14 amino acids long. Trimming pared 4 bases from V and 7 bases from J, leaving 16 bases between. CDR1 is KGHDR and CDR2 is SFDVKD in the germline V gene.

Ten or more counts support this clonotype. J is TRBJ2-5 and V is TRBV7-3; 9 positions agree with TRBD2. This CDR3 is 15 amino acids long. With 2 bases clipped from V and 4 bases from J, the junction kept 5 bases outside the gene matches. Germline assignment: CDR1 SGHTA and CDR2 FQGTGA. CDR3 sequence: CASSLYAGGGETQYF. CDR3 nucleotide sequence: TGTGCCAGCAGCTTATACGCGGGGGGGGGAGAGACCCAGTACTTC.

This clonotype has ten or more counts. J is TRBJ2-3 and V is TRBV18, with TRBD2 identical over 9 bases. This CDR3 comprises 19 residues. Germline CDR1 reads KGHSH; CDR2 reads LQKENI. Trimming took 2 bases from V and 1 from J; bases not matched to a gene: 13. DNA for the CDR3: TGTGCCAGCTCACCAGTCACGAGCGGGGGGTACTCTGGCACAGATACGCAGTATTTT. Its translation: CASSPVTSGGYSGTDTQYF.

In this sample, this clonotype turned up many times. The chain uses TRBV7-9 and TRBJ2-2; D gene unclear. V gave up 6 bases and J gave up 4 bases, with 9 bases separating them. Germline V lookup: CDR1 SEHNR, CDR2 FQNEAQ (reference sequence). CDR3 length: 13 amino acids. The CDR3 here is CASRSASTGELFF. The CDR3 nucleotides are TGTGCCAGCAGGAGCGCCAGCACCGGGGAGCTGTTTTTT.

Many counts were recorded for this clonotype. The chain combines TRBV12-3 or TRBV12-4 with TRBJ1-6; tentatively, D is TRBD1 (5 bases). V was pared by 5 bases and J by 6 bases, with 11 bases between. This CDR3 spans 14 amino acids. The CDR3 reads CASSPGGFNSPLHF. DNA of the CDR3: TGTGCCAGCAGTCCGGGGGGGTTTAATTCACCCCTCCACTTT.

This clonotype was seen repeatedly, ten times or more. The chain employs TRBV12-3 or TRBV12-4 and TRBJ1-1; the D is unclear. V was cut by 4 bases and J by 0 bases, with 9 bases left in between. The CDR3 is made up of 14 amino acids. The CDR3 DNA reads TGTGCCAGCAGTTCGGAGACGGTGAACACTGAAGCTTTCTTT. Translation gives CASSSETVNTEAFF.

This clonotype was observed many times. The chain uses TRBV4-1 and TRBJ2-7, with TRBD1 identical over 8 bases. Germline-derived CDR1 and CDR2 are MGHRA and YSYEKL. V lost 1 base to trimming and J lost 6 bases; unmatched junction nucleotides: 5. The CDR3 length is 14 residues. The CDR3 loop is CASSQATGTGEQYF. DNA of the CDR3: TGCGCCAGCAGCCAAGCAACCGGGACAGGCGAGCAGTACTTC.

This clonotype was seen repeatedly, ten times or more. V gene TRBV6-6 combines with J gene TRBJ2-2, with 7 bases identical to TRBD1. CDR3 length equals 14 residues. With 5 bases clipped from V and 7 bases from J, the junction kept 7 bases outside the gene matches. The germline V gene encodes CDR1 MNHNY and CDR2 SVGAGI (reference sequence). The CDR3 sequence is CASSPQGPSGELFF. CDR3 nucleotides: TGTGCCAGCAGTCCACAGGGGCCCAGCGGGGAGCTGTTTTTT.

This clonotype was detected many times. The rearrangement joins TRBV7-2 to TRBJ2-1, with D unclear. The CDR3 covers 11 residues. Germline CDR1 reads SGHTA; CDR2 reads FQGNSA. The V end was cut by 2 bases, the J end by 8 bases, with 4 bases between. In DNA form, the CDR3 reads TGTGCCAGCAGCTTACAGGATGAGCAGTTCTTC. Amino acids: CASSLQDEQFF.

This clonotype was picked up many times. The chain links TRBV6-1 to TRBJ1-1; TRBD1 aligns across 7 bases. The length of the CDR3 is 15 residues. The germline gives CDR1 MNHNS, CDR2 SASEGT. The ends lost 2 bases at V and 0 bases at J; junction bases unmatched: 3. The CDR3 protein is CASSERTGMNTEAFF. The CDR3 nucleotides read TGTGCCAGCAGTGAAAGGACAGGCATGAACACTGAAGCTTTCTTT.

The rearrangement links TRBV7-9 to TRBJ2-3, with D perhaps matching TRBD2 (6 bases). V lost 3 bases and J 2 bases, leaving 15 bases between the germline ends. The CDR3 extends over 16 amino acids. Germline CDR1 and CDR2: SEHNR and FQNEAQ (reference sequence). CDR3 coding DNA: TGTGCCAGCAGCTTCGGCCCCCCGGGGGTCACAGATACGCAGTATTTT. Encoded protein: CASSFGPPGVTDTQYF.